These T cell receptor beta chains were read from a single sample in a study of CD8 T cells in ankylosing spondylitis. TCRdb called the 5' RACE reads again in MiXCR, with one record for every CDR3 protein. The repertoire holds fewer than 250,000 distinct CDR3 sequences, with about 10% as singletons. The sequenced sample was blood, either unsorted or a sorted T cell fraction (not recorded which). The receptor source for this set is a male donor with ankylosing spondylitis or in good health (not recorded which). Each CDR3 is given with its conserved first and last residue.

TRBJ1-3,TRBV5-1,CASSLGTGAGGNTIYF
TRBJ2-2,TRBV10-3,CAIRIEGNTGELFF
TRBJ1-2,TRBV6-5,CASSYTFGRSYGYTF
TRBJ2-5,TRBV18,CASSPGGNLQETQYF
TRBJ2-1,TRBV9,CASSARAGGYDNEQFF
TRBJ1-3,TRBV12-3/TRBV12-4,CASSPEAFLPGNTIYF
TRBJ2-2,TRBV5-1,CASSASQVTGGELFF
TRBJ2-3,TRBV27,CASSPTGEERGVTDTQYF
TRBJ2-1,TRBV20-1,CSAQPDRYNEQFF
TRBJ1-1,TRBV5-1,CASSLTGAEAFF
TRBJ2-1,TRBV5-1,CASRKGDQDNEQFF
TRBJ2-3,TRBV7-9,CASSHRPDTQYF
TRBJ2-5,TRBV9,CASSQQGETQYF
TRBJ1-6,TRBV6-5,CASSYGVGSYNSPLHF
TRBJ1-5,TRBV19,CASSISGGVGNQPQHF